The present TCR beta chain was sequenced within a study of cytomegalovirus exposure and HLA in healthy donors. Whole-study findings and limits: A later analysis showed TCR association rates differing by HLA locus, peaking at DRB1 and lowest at HLA-C. Looking again later, the authors saw that most CMV-associated TCR beta chains seemed HLA-restricted.

Use of 60 Vbeta and 13 Jbeta primers characterized the PCR. Here immunoSEQ multiplex PCR was the method, and the copy in TCRdb shows in-frame clones only, minus some. This table has 120,000 or so clones, about 86% appearing once. The CDR3 is 14 amino acids. CDR1 and CDR2 from the germline V gene are SNHLY and FYNNEI. The ends were cut back, 6 bases at V and 10 bases at J, with 19 bases in the middle. On this clone itself: Its specificity is unknown.

This rearrangement joins TRBV2 to TRBJ2-1; D not certain. Sample: PBMCs. The sequence was collected from a woman aged 40-49 years in good health and CMV-seronegative. The CDR3 DNA follows: TGTGCCAGCAGCTCGCCTATAAATAGTTGCGAGCAGTTCTTC. This codes for CASSSPINSCEQFF.